A selection of T cell receptor beta chains follows, all from one sample in a study of blood T cell repertoires in COVID-19. The repertoire was sequenced with immunoSEQ multiplex PCR; TCRdb's copy has only in-frame clones and lacks some. The table has roughly 200,000 clones, about 88% seen once. The sample taken for sequencing was peripheral blood. These receptors all come from a woman in her thirties or forties who had recovered from COVID-19. CDR3s include the opening cysteine and the closing phenylalanine or tryptophan. The D gene is left open where the match is weak. Not every row has a clone size; where given, it reads once, few, many or a size class.

>15|TRBJ2-3|NA|NA|TRBV5-1
CASSLGQVTGDTQYF
TGCGCCAGCAGCTTGGGACAGGTCACCGGGGATACGCAGTATTTT
>15|TRBJ1-1|NA|NA|TRBV18
CASSPLTGTFTEAFF
TGTGCCAGCTCACCACTAACAGGGACGTTCACTGAAGCTTTCTTT
>18|TRBJ1-5|NA|NA|TRBV5-6
CASSVFLRGPEDNQPQHF
TGTGCCAGCAGCGTGTTCCTCAGGGGCCCTGAGGACAATCAGCCCCAGCATTTT
>16|TRBJ1-5|TRBD1|NA|TRBV6-5
CASSYSGTGGGQPQHF
TGTGCCAGCAGTTACTCCGGGACAGGGGGGGGTCAGCCCCAGCATTTT
>17|TRBJ1-5|TRBD1|NA|TRBV3-1/TRBV3-2
CASSQDSGGYSNQPQHF
TGTGCCAGCAGCCAAGATTCAGGGGGTTATAGCAATCAGCCCCAGCATTTT
>12|TRBJ2-7|NA|NA|TRBV7-8
CASSFRVREQYF
TGTGCCAGCAGCTTCAGGGTGCGGGAGCAGTACTTC
>15|TRBJ1-1|NA|NA|TRBV27
CASSPNDIPNTEAFF
TGTGCCAGCAGTCCGAACGACATCCCCAACACTGAAGCTTTCTTT
>15|TRBJ2-7|NA|NA|TRBV7-2
CASSLDFGVSYEQYF
TGTGCCAGCAGCTTAGATTTCGGGGTCTCCTACGAGCAGTACTTC
>15|TRBJ1-5|NA|NA|TRBV7-9
CASSLGDTENQPQHF
TGTGCCAGCAGCTTAGGGGACACAGAAAATCAGCCCCAGCATTTT
>15|TRBJ1-5|NA|NA|TRBV5-1
CASSLIGEISQPQHF
TGCGCCAGCAGCTTGATCGGGGAAATCAGCCAGCCCCAGCATTTT
>12|TRBJ1-3|NA|NA|TRBV12-3/TRBV12-4
CASRLAGNTIYF
TGTGCCAGCAGACTTGCTGGAAACACCATATATTTT
>14|TRBJ1-2|TRBD1|NA|TRBV29-1
CSVEAGGKVYGYTF
TGCAGCGTTGAAGCAGGGGGCAAAGTCTATGGCTACACCTTC
>14|TRBJ1-2|TRBD1|NA|TRBV5-6
CASSARDRVSIYTF
TGTGCCAGCAGCGCCCGGGACAGGGTTTCCATCTACACCTTC
>13|TRBJ1-2|NA|few|TRBV19
CASSPGSNYGYTF
TGTGCCAGTAGTCCCGGGAGTAACTATGGCTACACCTTC
>16|TRBJ2-1|TRBD2|NA|TRBV7-9
CASSLTLAGANNEQFF
TGTGCCAGCAGCTTAACGCTAGCGGGAGCGAACAATGAGCAGTTCTTC
>15|TRBJ2-7|NA|NA|TRBV5-1
CASSLIQAVSYEQYF
TGCGCCAGCAGCTTGATCCAGGCTGTCTCCTACGAGCAGTACTTC
>14|TRBJ1-1|NA|NA|TRBV2
CASSVEQGYSEAFF
TGTGCCAGCAGTGTCGAACAGGGATACTCTGAAGCTTTCTTT
>14|TRBJ1-2|NA|NA|TRBV5-1
CASSLGQLDYGYTF
TGCGCCAGCAGCTTGGGACAGTTAGACTATGGCTACACCTTC
>15|TRBJ2-1|TRBD1|NA|TRBV7-9
CASSTTGGLYNEQFF
TGTGCCAGCAGCACCACAGGGGGACTTTACAATGAGCAGTTCTTC
>15|TRBJ1-2|NA|NA|TRBV15
CATSRQGSAFYGYTF
TGTGCCACCAGCAGACAGGGCTCGGCCTTCTATGGCTACACCTTC
>16|TRBJ2-7|NA|NA|TRBV5-6
CASSPTFSGTYYEQYF
TGTGCCAGCAGCCCAACATTTTCCGGGACATACTACGAGCAGTACTTC
>13|TRBJ2-1|TRBD1|NA|TRBV29-1
CSVGGTGINEQFF
TGCAGCGTTGGAGGGACAGGGATCAATGAGCAGTTCTTC
>16|TRBJ2-7|TRBD1|NA|TRBV7-2
CASSPRGQGLTLEQYF
TGTGCCAGCAGCCCCCGGGGACAGGGTCTAACCCTCGAGCAGTACTTC
>12|TRBJ1-1|TRBD1|NA|TRBV19
CASQRDRGIAFF
TGTGCCAGTCAAAGGGACAGGGGTATTGCTTTCTTT
>14|TRBJ1-5|NA|NA|TRBV5-8
CASSFRLQGGPQHF
TGTGCCAGCAGCTTCCGACTACAGGGTGGGCCCCAGCATTTT
>13|TRBJ1-4|NA|NA|TRBV2
CASSERRVEKLFF
TGTGCCAGCAGTGAACGCAGGGTTGAAAAACTGTTTTTT
>15|TRBJ2-1|NA|NA|TRBV5-6
CASSLYRSSYNEQFF
TGTGCCAGCAGCTTGTATCGGAGTTCCTACAATGAGCAGTTCTTC
>14|TRBJ1-2|NA|NA|TRBV2
CASSAGTPNYGYTF
TGTGCCAGCAGTGCCGGGACTCCCAACTATGGCTACACCTTC
>18|TRBJ2-4|NA|NA|TRBV3-1/TRBV3-2
CASSSRTLFGVAKNIQYF
TGTGCCAGCAGCTCCCGGACTCTCTTTGGGGTAGCCAAAAACATTCAGTACTTC
>15|TRBJ2-2|TRBD2|NA|TRBV5-1
CASSGGLADTGELFF
TGCGCCAGCAGCGGGGGACTAGCTGATACCGGGGAGCTGTTTTTT
>13|TRBJ2-1|NA|NA|TRBV2
CARQLTRGNEQFF
TGTGCCAGACAACTCACCAGGGGCAATGAGCAGTTCTTC
>17|TRBJ2-7|TRBD1|NA|TRBV5-5
CASSRPPGTGNVYEQYF
TGTGCCAGCAGCCGGCCTCCCGGGACAGGCAACGTGTACGAGCAGTACTTC
>13|TRBJ1-4|NA|NA|TRBV2
CASRADYNEKLFF
TGTGCCAGCAGAGCGGACTACAATGAAAAACTGTTTTTT
>14|TRBJ2-5|NA|NA|TRBV28
CASSGQRSEETQYF
TGTGCCAGCAGTGGACAGAGGAGTGAAGAGACCCAGTACTTC
>17|TRBJ2-1|TRBD2|NA|TRBV24-1
CATSGGQRGGSLNEQFF
TGTGCCACCAGTGGAGGACAACGGGGGGGGTCTCTCAATGAGCAGTTCTTC
>17|TRBJ1-2|TRBD1|NA|TRBV15
CATSRVVQGISNYGYTF
TGTGCCACCAGCAGAGTAGTACAGGGGATTAGTAACTATGGCTACACCTTC
>17|TRBJ2-3|NA|few|TRBV5-1
CASSLAPGDPSQGTQYF
TGCGCCAGCAGCTTGGCTCCGGGAGACCCCTCGCAGGGTACGCAGTATTTT
>12|TRBJ1-2|TRBD1|NA|TRBV30
CAWSEGAYGYTF
TGTGCCTGGAGTGAGGGGGCCTATGGCTACACCTTC
>18|TRBJ2-7|NA|NA|TRBV5-1
CASSRIPGHGGWKYEQYF
TGCGCCAGCAGCCGCATTCCGGGACACGGCGGGTGGAAGTACGAGCAGTACTTC
>14|TRBJ1-5|NA|NA|TRBV19
CASSHGGRGSPQHF
TGTGCCAGTAGCCACGGGGGGCGGGGGTCGCCCCAGCATTTT
>17|TRBJ1-4|TRBD1|NA|TRBV19
CATGTGGRGATNEKLFF
TGTGCTACCGGGACAGGGGGAAGGGGCGCAACTAATGAAAAACTGTTTTTT
>14|TRBJ1-5|NA|few|TRBV2
CASRADTINQPQHF
TGTGCCAGCAGGGCAGACACGATAAATCAGCCCCAGCATTTT
>13|TRBJ1-1|NA|NA|TRBV30
CAWRLQGRTEAFF
TGTGCCTGGAGGCTACAGGGACGCACTGAAGCTTTCTTT
>16|TRBJ2-3|NA|NA|TRBV11-3
CASSQKAGMGTDTQYF
TGTGCCAGCAGCCAAAAAGCAGGGATGGGCACAGATACGCAGTATTTT
>14|TRBJ2-1|NA|NA|TRBV24-1
CATSDSGVYNEQFF
TGTGCCACCAGTGATTCCGGAGTCTACAATGAGCAGTTCTTC
>14|TRBJ1-1|TRBD1|NA|TRBV2
CASKQGTENTEAFF
TGTGCCAGCAAACAGGGGACAGAGAACACTGAAGCTTTCTTT
>18|TRBJ2-1|TRBD2|NA|TRBV29-1
CSAGRIGGSQISYNEQFF
TGCAGCGCAGGAAGAATAGGCGGGAGCCAGATATCCTACAATGAGCAGTTCTTC
>15|TRBJ1-2|NA|NA|TRBV6-6
CASGNPAGKKDGYTF
TGTGCCAGCGGAAACCCGGCAGGAAAAAAAGATGGCTACACCTTC
>11|TRBJ2-5|NA|NA|TRBV20-1
CSARDMETQYF
TGCAGTGCTAGAGATATGGAGACCCAGTACTTC
>15|TRBJ1-2|NA|NA|TRBV5-6
CASSLVQGYNYGYTF
TGTGCCAGCAGCTTGGTTCAGGGGTATAACTATGGCTACACCTTC
>15|TRBJ2-3|NA|NA|TRBV7-2
CASSLALIGKDTQYF
TGTGCCAGCAGCTTAGCCTTGATCGGGAAAGATACGCAGTATTTT
>14|TRBJ1-1|TRBD1|NA|TRBV30
CAWSIIRGHTEAFF
TGTGCCTGGAGTATAATCAGGGGGCACACTGAAGCTTTCTTT
>10|TRBJ2-5|NA|NA|TRBV24-1
CATGCGTQYF
TGTGCCACCGGATGCGGGACCCAGTACTTC
>13|TRBJ1-1|NA|NA|TRBV2
CASRRGQGTEAFF
TGTGCCAGCAGAAGGGGCCAGGGGACTGAAGCTTTCTTT
>14|TRBJ2-2|NA|NA|TRBV18
CASSPIDSSGELFF
TGTGCCAGCTCACCTATCGACAGCTCCGGGGAGCTGTTTTTT
>15|TRBJ1-4|NA|NA|TRBV9
CASSVGTGQGEKLFF
TGTGCCAGCAGCGTAGGTACAGGACAAGGGGAAAAACTGTTTTTT
>10|TRBJ2-1|NA|NA|TRBV29-1
CSVGLHRPFF
TGCAGCGTTGGACTCCACCGTCCTTTCTTC
>16|TRBJ2-3|TRBD1|NA|TRBV5-1
CASSLTGTAGTDTQYF
TGCGCCAGCAGCTTGACGGGGACAGCTGGTACAGATACGCAGTATTTT
>12|TRBJ1-5|NA|NA|TRBV14
CASSQVGQPQHF
TGTGCCAGCAGCCAGGTGGGCCAGCCCCAGCATTTT
>14|TRBJ1-2|TRBD1|NA|TRBV19
CASSPGTGSYGYTF
TGTGCCAGTAGTCCTGGGACAGGAAGCTATGGCTACACCTTC